Listed here are 10 T cell receptor beta chains from one sample, sequenced in a study of blood T cell repertoires in COVID-19. The assay was immunoSEQ multiplex PCR, and TCRdb's table has in-frame clones only and misses some. This table holds some 200,000 clones, around 82% found once. Material: peripheral blood. These receptor sequences come from a woman in her 70s with acute or convalescent COVID-19.

This chain uses TRBV28 with TRBJ2-2; 7 bases are a match to TRBD2. The V gene end was trimmed by 8 bases and the J gene end by 5 bases; junction bases not matched to a gene: 11. The V gene's germline CDR1 is MDHEN and CDR2 SYDVKM. The CDR3 runs 15 residues. The CDR3: CASSRGLEVTGELFF. CDR3 in DNA: TGTGCCAGCTCCCGTGGACTAGAAGTTACCGGGGAGCTGTTTTTT.

The chain is built from TRBV9 and TRBJ2-1; 15 bases line up with TRBD2. CDR1 is SGDLS, CDR2 YYNGEE, per germline. V trimming: 3 bases; J trimming: 0 bases; junction bases outside the gene matches: 10. The CDR3 is 20 amino acids. Written as DNA, the CDR3 is TGTGCCAGCAGCGCGACCGGGACTAGCGGGGGGCCAAGCTCCTACAATGAGCAGTTCTTC. Protein: CASSATGTSGGPSSYNEQFF.

This chain uses TRBV4-1 with TRBJ2-1, with 12 positions matching TRBD2. This CDR3 has 17 amino acids. Germline-derived CDR1 and CDR2 are MGHRA and YSYEKL. Trimming took 1 base from V and 6 from J; bases not matched to a gene: 7. The CDR3 DNA reads TGCGCCAGCAGCCAAGTGCGACCGGGACTAGCGGGCAATGAGCAGTTCTTC. Translated: CASSQVRPGLAGNEQFF.

The CDR3 region is CASSVERLYGYTF. The CDR3 DNA sequence: TGTGCCAGCAGCGTCGAGCGACTTTATGGCTACACCTTC. The chain is built from TRBV2 and TRBJ1-2; D not certain. The V end was cut by 6 bases, the J end by 5 bases, with 13 bases between. Germline-derived CDR1 and CDR2 are SNHLY and FYNNEI. CDR3 size: 13 residues.

A single count supports this clone. The V call is TRBV29-1, the J call TRBJ2-5; TRBD2 matches 8 bases. Germline V gene data show CDR1 as SQVTM and CDR2 as ANQGSEA. CDR3 length equals 14 residues. V trimming: 6 bases; J trimming: 5 bases; junction bases outside the gene matches: 11. The CDR3 DNA follows: TGCAGCGTCGTTGGAAGCGGGGGAGGGGAGACCCAGTACTTC. This codes for CSVVGSGGGETQYF.

CDR3 loop: CASSFQLAGTKPRGEQFF. As DNA, the CDR3 is TGCGCCAGCAGCTTCCAGCTAGCGGGGACAAAACCGCGGGGTGAGCAGTTCTTC. The chain links TRBV5-1 to TRBJ2-1; 9 nucleotides match TRBD2. CDR3 length equals 18 residues. Germline CDR1 reads SGHRS; CDR2 reads YFSETQ. The V segment lost 2 bases and the J segment 9 bases; nucleotides outside the gene matches: 18.

This clone was observed a single time. The rearrangement links TRBV19 to TRBJ2-7; 9 nucleotides agree with TRBD1. The CDR3 is made up of 17 amino acids. Per the germline V gene, CDR1 is LNHDA and CDR2 is SQIVND (reference sequence). V was pared by 3 bases and J by 2 bases, with 11 bases of the junction left unmatched. The CDR3, as DNA: TGTGCCAGTAGTATGGCCCGGACAGGGGACAGAACCTACGAGCAGTACTTC. Protein product: CASSMARTGDRTYEQYF. Drawing the rest from reference TRBV19 and TRBJ2-7, the complete variable domain is DGGITQSPKYLFRKEGQNVTLSCEQNLNHDAMYWYRQDPGQGLRLIYYSQIVNDFQKGDIAEGYSVSREKKESFPLTVTSAQKNPTAFYLCASSMARTGDRTYEQYFGPGTRLTVT.

The chain has TRBV19 and TRBJ2-5; TRBD1 matches 10 bases. The V and J ends lost 3 bases and 6 bases, in that order; junction bases with no gene match: 13. This CDR3 contains 17 residues. Looked up from germline, CDR1 is LNHDA and CDR2 is SQIVND (reference sequence). CDR3 residues: CASSMRVGGQGWKTQYF. CDR3 nucleotides: TGTGCCAGTAGTATGAGGGTTGGGGGACAGGGGTGGAAGACCCAGTACTTC.

This chain connects TRBV5-1 to TRBJ2-2; D ambiguous. The CDR3 has 14 amino acids. In germline, CDR1 is SGHRS, CDR2 YFSETQ. V was clipped by 1 base and J by 3 bases, with 7 bases between them. CDR3 in amino acids: CASSLRVDTGELFF. CDR3 sequence (DNA): TGCGCCAGCAGCTTGCGGGTTGACACCGGGGAGCTGTTTTTT.

V is TRBV3-1 (or the pseudogene TRBV3-2) and J is TRBJ2-2; the D gene is possibly TRBD1 (6 bases). Germline lookup yields CDR1 LGHDT and CDR2 YNNKEL (reference sequence). The CDR3 is 14 residues long. V lost 4 bases and J 7 bases, leaving 13 bases between the germline ends. The CDR3 reads CASSLGTLGGELFF. CDR3 DNA sequence: TGTGCCAGCAGCCTCGGGACACTTGGCGGGGAGCTGTTTTTT.